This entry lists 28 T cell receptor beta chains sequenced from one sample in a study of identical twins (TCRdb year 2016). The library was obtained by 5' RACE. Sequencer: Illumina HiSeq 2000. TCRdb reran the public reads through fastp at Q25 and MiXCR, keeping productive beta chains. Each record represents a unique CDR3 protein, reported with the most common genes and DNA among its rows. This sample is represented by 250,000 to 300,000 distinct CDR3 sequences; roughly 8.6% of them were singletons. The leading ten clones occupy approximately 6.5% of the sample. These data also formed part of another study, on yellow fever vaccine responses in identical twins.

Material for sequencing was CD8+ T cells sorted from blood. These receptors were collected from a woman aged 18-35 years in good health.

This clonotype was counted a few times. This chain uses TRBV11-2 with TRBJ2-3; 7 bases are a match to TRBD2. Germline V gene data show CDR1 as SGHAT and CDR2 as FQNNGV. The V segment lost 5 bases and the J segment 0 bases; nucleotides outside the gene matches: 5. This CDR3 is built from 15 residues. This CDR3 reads CASSPGRTSTDTQYF. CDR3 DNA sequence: TGTGCCAGCAGCCCCGGGAGGACTAGCACAGATACGCAGTATTTT.

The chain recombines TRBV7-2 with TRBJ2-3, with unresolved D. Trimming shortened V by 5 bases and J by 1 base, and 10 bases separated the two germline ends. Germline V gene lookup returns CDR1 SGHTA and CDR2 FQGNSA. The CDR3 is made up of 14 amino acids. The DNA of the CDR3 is TGTGCCAGCAGCCCCCGTATCGGCACAGATACGCAGTATTTT. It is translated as CASSPRIGTDTQYF.

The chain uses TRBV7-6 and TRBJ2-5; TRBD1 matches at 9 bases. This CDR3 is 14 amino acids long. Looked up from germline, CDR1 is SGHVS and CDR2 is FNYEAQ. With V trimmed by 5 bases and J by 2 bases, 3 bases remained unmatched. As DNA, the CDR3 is TGTGCCAGCAGCCCCGGGACAGGGCAAGAGACCCAGTACTTC. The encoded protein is CASSPGTGQETQYF.

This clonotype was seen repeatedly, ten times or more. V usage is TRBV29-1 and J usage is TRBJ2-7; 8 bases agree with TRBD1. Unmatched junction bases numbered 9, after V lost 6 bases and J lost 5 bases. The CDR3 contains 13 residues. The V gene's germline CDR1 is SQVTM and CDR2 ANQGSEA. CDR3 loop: CSVDSGTGDEQYF. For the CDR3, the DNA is TGCAGCGTAGATTCCGGGACAGGCGACGAGCAGTACTTC.

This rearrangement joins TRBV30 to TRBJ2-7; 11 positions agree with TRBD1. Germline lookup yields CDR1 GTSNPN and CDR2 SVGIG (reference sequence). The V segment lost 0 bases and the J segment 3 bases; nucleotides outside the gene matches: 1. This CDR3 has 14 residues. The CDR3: CAWSVGTGGYEQYF. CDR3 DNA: TGTGCCTGGAGTGTCGGGACAGGGGGCTACGAGCAGTACTTC.

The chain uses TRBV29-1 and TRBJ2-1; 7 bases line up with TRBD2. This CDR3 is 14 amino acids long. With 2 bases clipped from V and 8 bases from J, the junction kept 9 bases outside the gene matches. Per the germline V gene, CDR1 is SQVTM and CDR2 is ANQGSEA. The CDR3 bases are TGCAGCGTTGAAAGGGCGGGAGTTTTAGATGAGCAGTTCTTC. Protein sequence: CSVERAGVLDEQFF.

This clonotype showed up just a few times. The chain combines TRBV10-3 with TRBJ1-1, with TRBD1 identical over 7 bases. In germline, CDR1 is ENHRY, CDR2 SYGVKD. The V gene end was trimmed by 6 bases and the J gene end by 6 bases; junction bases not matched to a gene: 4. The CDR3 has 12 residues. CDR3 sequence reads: CAISPGGPEAFF. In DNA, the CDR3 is TGTGCCATCAGCCCAGGGGGTCCTGAAGCTTTCTTT.

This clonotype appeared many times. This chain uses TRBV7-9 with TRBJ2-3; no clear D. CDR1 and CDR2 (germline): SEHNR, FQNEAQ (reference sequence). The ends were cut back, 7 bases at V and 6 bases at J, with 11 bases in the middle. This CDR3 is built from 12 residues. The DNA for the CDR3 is TGTGCCAGCATCCTGGGTGCCGATACGCAGTATTTT. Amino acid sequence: CASILGADTQYF.

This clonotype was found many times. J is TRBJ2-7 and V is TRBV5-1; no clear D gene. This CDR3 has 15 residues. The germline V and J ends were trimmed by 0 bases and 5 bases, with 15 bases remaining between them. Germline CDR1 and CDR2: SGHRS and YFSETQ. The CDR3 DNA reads TGCGCCAGCAGCTTGGGGGTCTTATCGGTCAACGAGCAGTACTTC. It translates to CASSLGVLSVNEQYF.

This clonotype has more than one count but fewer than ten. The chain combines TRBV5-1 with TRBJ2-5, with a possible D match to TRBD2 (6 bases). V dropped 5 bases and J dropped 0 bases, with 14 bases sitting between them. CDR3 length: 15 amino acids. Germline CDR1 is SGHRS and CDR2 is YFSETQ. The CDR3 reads CASRGVADHQETQYF. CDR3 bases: TGCGCCAGCAGGGGGGTAGCGGACCACCAAGAGACCCAGTACTTC.

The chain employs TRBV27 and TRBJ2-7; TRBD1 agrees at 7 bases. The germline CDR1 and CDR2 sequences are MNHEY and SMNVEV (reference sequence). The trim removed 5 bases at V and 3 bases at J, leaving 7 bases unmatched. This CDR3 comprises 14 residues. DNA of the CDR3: TGTGCCAGCAGTGACAGGGATCACGGCTACGAGCAGTACTTC. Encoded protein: CASSDRDHGYEQYF.

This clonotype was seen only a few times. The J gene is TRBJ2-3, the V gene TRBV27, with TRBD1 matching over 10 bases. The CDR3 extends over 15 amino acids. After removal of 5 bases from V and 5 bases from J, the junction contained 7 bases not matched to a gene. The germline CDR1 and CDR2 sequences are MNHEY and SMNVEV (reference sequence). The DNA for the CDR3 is TGTGCCAGCAGTCGACCCGGGACAGGGGTAGATACGCAGTATTTT. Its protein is CASSRPGTGVDTQYF.

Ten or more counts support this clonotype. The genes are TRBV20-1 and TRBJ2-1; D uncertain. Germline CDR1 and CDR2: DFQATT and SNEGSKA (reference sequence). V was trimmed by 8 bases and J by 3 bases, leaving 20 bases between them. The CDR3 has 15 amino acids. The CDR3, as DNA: TGCAGTCTGAGTGCTAGAGACTGGAACTACAATGAGCAGTTCTTC. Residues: CSLSARDWNYNEQFF.

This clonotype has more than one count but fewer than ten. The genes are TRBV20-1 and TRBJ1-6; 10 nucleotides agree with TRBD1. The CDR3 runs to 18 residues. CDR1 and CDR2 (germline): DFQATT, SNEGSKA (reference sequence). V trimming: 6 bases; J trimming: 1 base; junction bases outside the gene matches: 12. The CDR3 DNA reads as TGCAGTGCGACAACCGGGACAGGGGTAGGATCCTATAATTCACCCCTCCACTTT. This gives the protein CSATTGTGVGSYNSPLHF.

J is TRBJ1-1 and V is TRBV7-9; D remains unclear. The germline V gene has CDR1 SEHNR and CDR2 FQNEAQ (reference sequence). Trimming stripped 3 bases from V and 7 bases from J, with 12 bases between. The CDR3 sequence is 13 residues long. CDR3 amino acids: CASSFDGFYEAFF. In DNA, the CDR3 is TGTGCCAGCAGCTTCGACGGGTTCTATGAAGCTTTCTTT.

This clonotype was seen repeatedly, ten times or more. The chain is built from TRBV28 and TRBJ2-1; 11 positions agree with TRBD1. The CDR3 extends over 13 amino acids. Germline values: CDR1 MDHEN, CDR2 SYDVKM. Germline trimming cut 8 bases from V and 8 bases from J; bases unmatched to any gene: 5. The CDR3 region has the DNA TGTGCCAGCCGGGACAGGGGGTTTGATGAGCAGTTCTTC. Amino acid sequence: CASRDRGFDEQFF.

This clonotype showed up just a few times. The CDR3 coding sequence is TGTGCCAGCAGCCCTACTCAGGACAGGGCCAACTACGAGCAGTACTTC. As protein: CASSPTQDRANYEQYF. The rearrangement uses TRBV14 and TRBJ2-7; 8 nucleotides align to TRBD1. V gave up 4 bases and J gave up 3 bases; unmatched junction bases: 11. The germline V gene encodes CDR1 SGHDN and CDR2 FVKESK. CDR3 length equals 16 residues.

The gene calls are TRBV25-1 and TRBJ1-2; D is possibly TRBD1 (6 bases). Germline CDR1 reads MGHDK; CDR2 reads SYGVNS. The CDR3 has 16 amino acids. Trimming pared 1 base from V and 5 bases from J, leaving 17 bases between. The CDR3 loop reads CASSELADPGQYGYTF. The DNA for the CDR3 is TGTGCCAGCAGTGAATTAGCGGACCCGGGACAATATGGCTACACCTTC.

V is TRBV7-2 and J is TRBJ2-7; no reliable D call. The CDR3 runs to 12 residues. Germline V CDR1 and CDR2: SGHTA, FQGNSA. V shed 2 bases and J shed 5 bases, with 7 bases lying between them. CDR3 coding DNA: TGTGCCAGCAGCTTATGGATGGACGAGCAGTACTTC. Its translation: CASSLWMDEQYF. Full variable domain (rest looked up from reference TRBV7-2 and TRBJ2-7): GAGVSQSPSNKVTEKGKDVELRCDPISGHTALYWYRQSLGQGLEFLIYFQGNSAPDKSGLPSDRFSAERTGGSVSTLTIQRTQQEDSAVYLCASSLWMDEQYFGPGTRLTVT.

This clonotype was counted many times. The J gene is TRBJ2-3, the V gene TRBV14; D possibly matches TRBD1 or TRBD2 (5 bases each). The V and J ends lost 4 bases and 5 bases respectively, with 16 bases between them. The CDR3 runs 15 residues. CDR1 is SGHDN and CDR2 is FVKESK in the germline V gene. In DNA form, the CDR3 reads TGTGCCAGCAGCCCCAGGGCTAGCAGTCGAGATACGCAGTATTTT. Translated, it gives CASSPRASSRDTQYF.

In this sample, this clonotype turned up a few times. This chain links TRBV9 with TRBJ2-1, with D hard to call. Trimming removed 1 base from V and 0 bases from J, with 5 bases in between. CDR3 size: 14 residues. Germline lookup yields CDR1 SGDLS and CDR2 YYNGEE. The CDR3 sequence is CASSVSGSYNEQFF. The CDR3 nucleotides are TGTGCCAGCAGCGTATCCGGCTCCTACAATGAGCAGTTCTTC.

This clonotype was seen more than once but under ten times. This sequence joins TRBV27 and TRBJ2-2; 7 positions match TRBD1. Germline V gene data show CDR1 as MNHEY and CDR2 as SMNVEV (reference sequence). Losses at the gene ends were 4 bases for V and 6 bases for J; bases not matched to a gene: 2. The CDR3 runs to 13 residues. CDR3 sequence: CASSSTGPGELFF. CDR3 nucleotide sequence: TGTGCCAGCAGTTCGACAGGGCCCGGGGAGCTGTTTTTT.

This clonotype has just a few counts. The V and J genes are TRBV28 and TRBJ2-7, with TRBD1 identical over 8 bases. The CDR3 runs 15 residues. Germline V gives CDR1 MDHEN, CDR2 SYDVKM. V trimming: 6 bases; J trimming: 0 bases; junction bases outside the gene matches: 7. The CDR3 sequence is CASRPRTGSSYEQYF. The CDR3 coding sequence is TGTGCCAGCAGACCAAGGACAGGGAGCTCCTACGAGCAGTACTTC.

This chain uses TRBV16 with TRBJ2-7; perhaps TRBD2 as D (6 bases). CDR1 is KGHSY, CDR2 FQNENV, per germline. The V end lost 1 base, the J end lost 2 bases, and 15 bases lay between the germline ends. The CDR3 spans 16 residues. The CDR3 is CASSQLGGVDPYEQYF. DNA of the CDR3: TGTGCCAGCAGCCAATTGGGCGGGGTGGACCCCTACGAGCAGTACTTC.

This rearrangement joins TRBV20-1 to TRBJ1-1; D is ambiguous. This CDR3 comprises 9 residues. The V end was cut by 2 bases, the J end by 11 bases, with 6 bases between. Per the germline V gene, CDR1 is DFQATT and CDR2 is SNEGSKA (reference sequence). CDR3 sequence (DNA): TGCAGTGCTAGATTTGGGGCTTTCTTT. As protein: CSARFGAFF.

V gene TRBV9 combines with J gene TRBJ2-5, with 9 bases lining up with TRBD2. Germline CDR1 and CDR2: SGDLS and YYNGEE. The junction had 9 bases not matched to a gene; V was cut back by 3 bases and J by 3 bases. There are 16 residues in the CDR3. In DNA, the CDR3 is TGTGCCAGCAGCGCGGGAGGCGGGGGGGCCAAAGAGACCCAGTACTTC. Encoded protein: CASSAGGGGAKETQYF.

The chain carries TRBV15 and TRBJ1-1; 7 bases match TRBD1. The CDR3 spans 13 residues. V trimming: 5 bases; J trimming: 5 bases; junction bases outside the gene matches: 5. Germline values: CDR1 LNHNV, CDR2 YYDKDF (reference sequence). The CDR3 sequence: CATSVTGETEAFF. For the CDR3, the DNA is TGTGCCACCAGCGTCACAGGGGAAACTGAAGCTTTCTTT.

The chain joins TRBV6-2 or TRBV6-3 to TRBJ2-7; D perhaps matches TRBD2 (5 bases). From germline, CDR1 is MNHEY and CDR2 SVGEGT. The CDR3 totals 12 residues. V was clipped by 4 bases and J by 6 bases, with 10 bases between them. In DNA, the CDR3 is TGTGCCAGCAGTTCGGCTAGCTCCGAGCAGTACTTC. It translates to CASSSASSEQYF.